There are many counts of the clone carrying this T cell receptor beta chain. The data originate from a study of human T cells and chemical hapten exposure. Overall study: Patch testing placed 0.01% DPC on the upper back, with readings at 6 days.

TCRdb processed the RACE reads anew with MiXCR; each CDR3 protein has one entry. The sample has about 69,000 distinct CDR3 sequences; 10% are singletons. Time point of the sample: patch test 2, 6 weeks after DPC sensitization. Regarding treatment: therapeutic diphenylcyclopropenone sensitization with weekly scalp DPC. V gave up 6 bases and J gave up 0 bases, with 9 bases separating them. CDR1 and CDR2 from the germline V gene are SNHLY and FYNNEI. The CDR3 consists of 14 residues. The gene calls are TRBV2 and TRBJ2-1; D gene uncertain. This sample comprised whole blood, obtained in connection with sensitization to the hapten diphenylcyclopropenone (DPC). This clonotype was obtained from a woman between 50 and 59 years old with alopecia areata. Some clones in this sample may be carry-over from other donors' samples. CDR3 loop: CASRARSSYNEQFF. The CDR3 DNA reads TGTGCCAGCAGAGCTAGGAGCTCCTACAATGAGCAGTTCTTC.